This T cell receptor (beta chain) came from a study of blood T cell repertoires in COVID-19. Looking at the study overall: Whether acute or convalescent, the COVID-19 samples came from the United States, Italy and Spain. In each case, the material was cDNA or gDNA derived from T cells, B-cell-depleted T cells, or PBMCs.

V lost 5 bases, J lost 7 bases, and 7 bases stayed unmatched. The length of the CDR3 is 15 residues. Germline CDR1 reads MNHEY; CDR2 reads SVGEGT. There are a few counts of this clone. In the authors' workflow: Nucleated cell number was recorded as an estimate derived from reference gene primer amplification. Clones were read by immunoSEQ multiplex PCR, and TCRdb kept only the in-frame ones, dropping some. That table supplies the V and J calls and clone size; D and trimming were determined from the DNA. This sample yields 150,000 or so clones, of which 70% to 90% are seen a single time; under 15% belongs to the top ten.

The sample comprised peripheral blood. J is TRBJ2-7 and V is TRBV6-2 or TRBV6-3; 14 nucleotides agree with TRBD2. The source is a man in his fifties or sixties with active or convalescent COVID-19. CDR3 protein: CASSPGTSGSREQYF. The CDR3 DNA is TGTGCCAGCAGTCCGGGGACTAGCGGGAGTCGGGAGCAGTACTTC.